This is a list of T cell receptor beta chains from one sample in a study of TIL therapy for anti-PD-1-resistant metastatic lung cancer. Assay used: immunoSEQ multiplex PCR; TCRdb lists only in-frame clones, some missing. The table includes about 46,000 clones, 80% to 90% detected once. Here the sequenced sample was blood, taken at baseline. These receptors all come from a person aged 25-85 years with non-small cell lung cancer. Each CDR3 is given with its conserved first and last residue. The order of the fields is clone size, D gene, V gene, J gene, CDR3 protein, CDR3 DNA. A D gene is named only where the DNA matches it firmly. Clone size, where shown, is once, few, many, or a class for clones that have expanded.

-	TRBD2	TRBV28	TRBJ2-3	CASRLAGGRDTQYF	TGTGCCAGCAGACTAGCGGGGGGGCGGGATACGCAGTATTTT
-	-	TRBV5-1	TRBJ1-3	CASSLVGAGYDYGAGNTIYF	TGCGCCAGCAGCTTGGTGGGTGCCGGCTACGATTACGGGGCTGGAAACACCATATATTTT
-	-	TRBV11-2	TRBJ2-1	CASSLVGHHDNEQFF	TGTGCCAGCAGCTTAGTGGGGCATCATGACAATGAGCAGTTCTTC
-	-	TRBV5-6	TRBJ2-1	CASSLSNRGAYNEQFF	TGTGCCAGCAGCTTGAGTAACAGAGGCGCCTACAATGAGCAGTTCTTC
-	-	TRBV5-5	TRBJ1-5	CASSLGGGRVSQPQHF	TGTGCCAGCAGCTTGGGCGGGGGAAGGGTTAGTCAGCCCCAGCATTTT
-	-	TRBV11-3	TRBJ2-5	CASSLVPGETQYF	TGTGCCAGCAGCTTAGTACCTGGGGAGACCCAGTACTTC
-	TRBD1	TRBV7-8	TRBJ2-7	CASSGNPNRGLTREQYF	TGTGCCAGCAGCGGAAACCCCAACAGGGGCTTAACACGCGAGCAGTACTTC
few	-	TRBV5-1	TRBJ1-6	CASSLGQNNSPLHF	TGCGCCAGCAGCTTGGGACAGAACAATTCACCCCTCCACTTT
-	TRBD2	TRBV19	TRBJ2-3	CASSSRGGLAGVSTQYF	TGTGCCAGTAGTTCCCGGGGGGGACTAGCGGGAGTTTCTACGCAGTATTTT
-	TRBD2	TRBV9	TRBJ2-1	CASSVAGQGAGGPGEQFF	TGTGCCAGCAGCGTAGCGGGGCAAGGAGCGGGGGGTCCTGGGGAGCAGTTCTTC
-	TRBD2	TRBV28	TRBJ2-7	CASSALAGVNEQYF	TGTGCCAGCAGTGCGCTAGCGGGAGTGAACGAGCAGTACTTC
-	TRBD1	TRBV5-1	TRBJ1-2	CASSVETGNYGYTF	TGCGCCAGCAGCGTCGAGACAGGGAACTATGGCTACACCTTC
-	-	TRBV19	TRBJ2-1	CASSIGQGKTYNEQFF	TGTGCCAGTAGTATAGGGCAGGGTAAAACCTACAATGAGCAGTTCTTC
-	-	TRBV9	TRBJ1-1	CASSSTDLNTEAFF	TGTGCCAGCAGCTCCACGGACCTGAACACTGAAGCTTTCTTT
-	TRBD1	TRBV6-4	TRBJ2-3	CASSQDRGTDTQYF	TGTGCCAGCAGTCAGGACAGGGGAACAGATACGCAGTATTTT
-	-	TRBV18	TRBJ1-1	CASSPPVGRDEAFF	TGTGCCAGCTCACCACCAGTCGGGCGGGATGAAGCTTTCTTT
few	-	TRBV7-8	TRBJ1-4	CASSSSSASEKLFF	TGTGCCAGCAGCTCGTCATCCGCGAGTGAAAAACTGTTTTTT
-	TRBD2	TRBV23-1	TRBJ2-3	CASSQSRLAETYWSEYF	TGCGCCAGCAGTCAATCGAGGCTAGCGGAGACCTACTGGTCGGAGTATTTT
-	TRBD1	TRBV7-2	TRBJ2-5	CASSLTYRGNPRTQYF	TGTGCCAGCAGCTTGACGTACAGGGGGAACCCCAGGACCCAGTACTTC
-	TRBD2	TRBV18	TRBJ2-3	CASSPSGSGSVKDTQYF	TGTGCCAGCTCACCCAGCGGGAGTGGGTCGGTTAAAGATACGCAGTATTTT
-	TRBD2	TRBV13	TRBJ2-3	CASSASGGRTPWDTQYF	TGTGCCAGCAGCGCCTCTGGCGGGAGGACCCCCTGGGATACGCAGTATTTT
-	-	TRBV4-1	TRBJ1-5	CASRTRTQQQHF	TGCGCCAGCAGGACAAGGACACAGCAACAGCATTTT
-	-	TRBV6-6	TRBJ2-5	CASSYPLGQETQYF	TGTGCCAGCAGTTACCCCCTAGGTCAAGAGACCCAGTACTTC
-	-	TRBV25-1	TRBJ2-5	CASSRLGSQETQYF	TGTGCCAGCTCACGACTGGGCAGCCAAGAGACCCAGTACTTC
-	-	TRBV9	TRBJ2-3	CASSTTSGLTDTQYF	TGTGCCAGCAGCACGACTAGTGGGTTGACAGATACGCAGTATTTT
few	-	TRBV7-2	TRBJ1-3	CASSSPGPSSGNTIYF	TGTGCCAGCAGCTCCCCGGGACCGAGCTCTGGAAACACCATATATTTT